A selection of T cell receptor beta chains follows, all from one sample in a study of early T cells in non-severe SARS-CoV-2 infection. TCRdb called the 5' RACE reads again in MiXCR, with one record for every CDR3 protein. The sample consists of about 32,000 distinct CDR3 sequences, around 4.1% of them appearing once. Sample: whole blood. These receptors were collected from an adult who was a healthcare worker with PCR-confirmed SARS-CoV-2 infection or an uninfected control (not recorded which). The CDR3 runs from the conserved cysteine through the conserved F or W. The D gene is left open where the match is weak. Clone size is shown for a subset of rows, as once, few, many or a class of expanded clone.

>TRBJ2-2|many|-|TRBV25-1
CASAGQSNTGELFF
TGTGCCAGCGCGGGACAGTCGAACACCGGGGAGCTGTTTTTT
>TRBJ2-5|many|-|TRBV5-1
CASSRSPMEGPQETQYF
TGCGCCAGCAGCCGTTCCCCTATGGAGGGGCCCCAAGAGACCCAGTACTTC
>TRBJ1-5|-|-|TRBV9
CASSVGQNQPQHF
TGTGCCAGCAGCGTAGGGCAGAATCAGCCCCAGCATTTT
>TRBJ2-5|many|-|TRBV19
CASSRFMGAEETQYF
TGTGCCAGTAGTAGGTTTATGGGGGCAGAAGAGACCCAGTACTTC
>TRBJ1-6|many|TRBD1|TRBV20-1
CSANWDSPSSYNSPLHF
TGCAGTGCTAACTGGGACAGCCCAAGCTCCTATAATTCACCCCTCCACTTT
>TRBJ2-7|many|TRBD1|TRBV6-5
CASSPGQWNYEQYF
TGTGCCAGCAGTCCGGGACAGTGGAACTACGAGCAGTACTTC
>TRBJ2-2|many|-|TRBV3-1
CASSQGFGSTGELFF
TGTGCCAGCAGCCAAGGTTTCGGAAGCACCGGGGAGCTGTTTTTT
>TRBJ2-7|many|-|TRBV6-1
CASSEGGPLSAEQYF
TGTGCCAGCAGTGAAGGGGGGCCCCTCAGTGCCGAGCAGTACTTC
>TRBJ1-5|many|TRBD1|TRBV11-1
CASSYGTGVHQPQHF
TGTGCCAGCAGCTACGGGACAGGGGTCCATCAGCCCCAGCATTTT
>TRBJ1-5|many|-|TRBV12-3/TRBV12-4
CASGAVQGNQPQHF
TGTGCCAGCGGGGCAGTTCAGGGAAATCAGCCCCAGCATTTT
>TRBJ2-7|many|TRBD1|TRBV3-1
CASSQVGQGTIYEQYF
TGTGCCAGCAGCCAAGTAGGACAGGGGACTATCTACGAGCAGTACTTC
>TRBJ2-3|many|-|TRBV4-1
CASSRGIPDTDTQYF
TGCGCCAGCAGCCGAGGAATACCGGACACAGATACGCAGTATTTT
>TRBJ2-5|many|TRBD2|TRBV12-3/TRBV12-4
CASTRTSGSKETQYF
TGTGCCAGCACTCGGACTAGCGGTTCAAAAGAGACCCAGTACTTC
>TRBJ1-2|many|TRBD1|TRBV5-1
CASSPQPNLQGGNYGYTF
TGCGCCAGCAGCCCCCAACCAAACCTACAGGGGGGAAACTATGGCTACACCTTC
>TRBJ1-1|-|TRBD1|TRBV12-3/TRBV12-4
CASRGQKNTEAFF
TGTGCCAGCAGGGGACAGAAGAACACTGAAGCTTTCTTT
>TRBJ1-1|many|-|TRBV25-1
CASRGGAGPLATEAFF
TGTGCCAGCAGGGGGGGGGCAGGCCCTCTGGCCACTGAAGCTTTCTTT
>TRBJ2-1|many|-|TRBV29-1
CSVDMGSGRRNEQFF
TGCAGCGTTGACATGGGGAGTGGTAGACGCAATGAGCAGTTCTTC
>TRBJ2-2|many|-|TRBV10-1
CASSEKPSGELFF
TGCGCCAGCAGTGAAAAGCCTTCCGGGGAGCTGTTTTTT
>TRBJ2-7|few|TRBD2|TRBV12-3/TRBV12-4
CASEVLAAYEQYF
TGTGCCAGCGAAGTTCTAGCGGCCTACGAGCAGTACTTC
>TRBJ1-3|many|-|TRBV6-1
CASSEYAGSSGNTIYF
TGTGCCAGCAGTGAATACGCAGGGTCTTCTGGAAACACCATATATTTT
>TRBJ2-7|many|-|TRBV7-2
CASSLEYSSYEQYF
TGTGCCAGCAGCTTAGAGTACAGCTCCTACGAGCAGTACTTC
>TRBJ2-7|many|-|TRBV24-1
CATSPASGGGGEQYF
TGTGCCACCAGTCCCGCTTCAGGGGGAGGAGGCGAGCAGTACTTC
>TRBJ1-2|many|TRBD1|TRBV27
CASRSGQNYGYTF
TGTGCCAGCAGATCGGGACAGAACTATGGCTACACCTTC
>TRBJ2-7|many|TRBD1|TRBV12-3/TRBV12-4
CASSQGTGREQYF
TGTGCCAGCAGTCAAGGGACAGGGAGAGAGCAGTACTTC
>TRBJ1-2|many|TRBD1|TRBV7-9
CASSLAGQEMSGYTF
TGTGCCAGCAGCTTGGCGGGACAGGAAATGAGCGGCTACACCTTC
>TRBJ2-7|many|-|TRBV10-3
CAIRTALLAPEQYF
TGTGCCATCAGGACAGCCCTACTAGCACCCGAGCAGTACTTC
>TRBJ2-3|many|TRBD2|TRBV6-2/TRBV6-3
CASSSTSGRDTDTQYF
TGTGCCAGCAGTTCGACTAGCGGGAGAGACACAGATACGCAGTATTTT
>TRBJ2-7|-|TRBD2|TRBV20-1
CSAMPVREAFSSYEQYF
TGCAGTGCTATGCCCGTGCGGGAGGCGTTCAGCTCCTACGAGCAGTACTTC
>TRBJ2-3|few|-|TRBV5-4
CASSSRRSTDTQYF
TGTGCCAGCAGCTCGCGCCGGAGCACAGATACGCAGTATTTT
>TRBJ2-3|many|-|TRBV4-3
CASSQDFYTQYF
TGCGCCAGCAGCCAAGATTTTTATACGCAGTATTTT
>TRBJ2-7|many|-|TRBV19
CASSTQTLNEQYF
TGTGCCAGTAGTACCCAGACACTGAACGAGCAGTACTTC
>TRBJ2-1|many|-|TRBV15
CATSLYRGEQFF
TGTGCCACCAGCCTATACCGAGGGGAGCAGTTCTTC
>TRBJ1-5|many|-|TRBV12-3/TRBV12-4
CASSWTADQPQHF
TGTGCCAGCAGTTGGACAGCGGATCAGCCCCAGCATTTT
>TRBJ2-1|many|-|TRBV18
CASSPNSNEQFF
TGTGCCAGCTCACCAAACTCCAATGAGCAGTTCTTC
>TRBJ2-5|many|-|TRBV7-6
CASSSVGLYTETQYF
TGTGCCAGCAGCTCGGTGGGACTCTACACAGAGACCCAGTACTTC
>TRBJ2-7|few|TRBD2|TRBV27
CASSPGLADTYAYEQYF
TGTGCCAGCTCCCCGGGACTAGCGGACACCTACGCCTACGAGCAGTACTTC
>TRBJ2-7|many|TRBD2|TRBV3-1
CASSQIGLAGGYEQYF
TGTGCCAGCAGCCAGATTGGACTAGCGGGGGGCTACGAGCAGTACTTC
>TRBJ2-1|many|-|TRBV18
CASSPTSGVPSYNEQFF
TGTGCCAGCTCACCGACCTCAGGGGTCCCCTCCTACAATGAGCAGTTCTTC
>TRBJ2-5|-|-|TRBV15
CATSRDLGETQYF
TGTGCCACCAGCAGAGATCTCGGGGAGACCCAGTACTTC
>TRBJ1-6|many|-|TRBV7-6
CASSAQGALNSPLHF
TGTGCCAGCAGCGCGCAGGGTGCCCTAAATTCACCCCTCCACTTT
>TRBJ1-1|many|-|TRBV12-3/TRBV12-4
CASRIGGLNTEAFF
TGTGCCAGCAGAATAGGGGGGCTGAACACTGAAGCTTTCTTT
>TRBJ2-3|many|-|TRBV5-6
CASSLEPGLDTQYF
TGTGCCAGCAGCTTGGAACCGGGTTTAGATACGCAGTATTTT
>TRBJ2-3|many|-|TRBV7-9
CASSPTASTDTQYF
TGTGCCAGCAGCCCGACAGCCAGCACAGATACGCAGTATTTT
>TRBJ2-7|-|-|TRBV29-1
CSVESVGREVYEQYF
TGCAGCGTTGAAAGCGTCGGCAGGGAGGTGTACGAGCAGTACTTC
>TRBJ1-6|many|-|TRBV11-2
CASSSGQSLNSPLHF
TGTGCCAGCAGCAGCGGACAGAGTTTGAATTCACCCCTCCACTTT
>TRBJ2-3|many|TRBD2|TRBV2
CASSFGLAGFSSTDTQYF
TGTGCCAGCAGTTTTGGGCTAGCGGGGTTTTCTAGCACAGATACGCAGTATTTT
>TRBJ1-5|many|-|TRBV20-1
CSALNSRMGQPQHF
TGCAGTGCTCTGAACAGTCGAATGGGACAGCCCCAGCATTTT
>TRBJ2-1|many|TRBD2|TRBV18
CASSPFSGRDSDNEQFF
TGTGCCAGCTCACCATTCAGCGGGAGGGATTCAGACAATGAGCAGTTCTTC
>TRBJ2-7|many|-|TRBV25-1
CASSERVGEQYF
TGTGCCAGCAGTGAGAGGGTTGGGGAGCAGTACTTC
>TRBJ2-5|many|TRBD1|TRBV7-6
CASSFLTSGTGVETQYF
TGTGCCAGCAGCTTTCTTACCTCCGGGACAGGGGTCGAGACCCAGTACTTC
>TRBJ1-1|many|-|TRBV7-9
CASSLRGPDTEAFF
TGTGCCAGCAGCTTAAGGGGCCCGGACACTGAAGCTTTCTTT
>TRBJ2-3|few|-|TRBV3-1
CASRPRFASADTQYF
TGTGCCAGCAGACCAAGATTTGCGTCTGCAGATACGCAGTATTTT
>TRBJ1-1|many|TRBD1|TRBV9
CASSRGLGAGTEAFF
TGTGCCAGCAGCAGGGGGCTGGGTGCGGGCACTGAAGCTTTCTTT
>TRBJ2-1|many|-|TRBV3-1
CASSQDPLSSLNEQFF
TGTGCCAGCAGCCAAGATCCCCTTTCATCACTCAATGAGCAGTTCTTC
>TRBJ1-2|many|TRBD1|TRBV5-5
CASSLAPDRGGGYTF
TGTGCCAGCAGCTTGGCCCCCGACAGGGGAGGTGGCTACACCTTC